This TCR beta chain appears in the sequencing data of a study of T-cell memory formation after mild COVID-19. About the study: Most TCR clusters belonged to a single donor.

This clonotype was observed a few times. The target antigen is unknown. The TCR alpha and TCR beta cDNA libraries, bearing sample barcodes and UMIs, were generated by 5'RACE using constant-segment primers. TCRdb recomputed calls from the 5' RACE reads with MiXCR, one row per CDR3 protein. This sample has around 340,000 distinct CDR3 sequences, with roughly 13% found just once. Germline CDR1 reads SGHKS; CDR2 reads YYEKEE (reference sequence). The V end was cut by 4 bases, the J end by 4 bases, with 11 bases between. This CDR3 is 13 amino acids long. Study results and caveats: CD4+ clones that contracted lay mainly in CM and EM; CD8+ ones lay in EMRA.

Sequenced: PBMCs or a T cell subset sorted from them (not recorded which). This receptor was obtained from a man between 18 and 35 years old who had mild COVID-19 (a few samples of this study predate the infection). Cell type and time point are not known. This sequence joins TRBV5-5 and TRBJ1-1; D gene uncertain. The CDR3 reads CASSQERGTEAFF. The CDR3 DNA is TGTGCCAGCAGCCAGGAACGAGGCACTGAAGCTTTCTTT.